This T cell receptor beta chain originates from a study of graft-versus-host responses after intestinal transplantation. Graft samples were processed, releasing intraepithelial and lamina propria lymphocytes. V lost 0 bases, J lost 0 bases, and 8 bases lay in between. CDR3 length equals 16 residues. The V gene's germline CDR1 is MNHEY and CDR2 SMNVEV (reference sequence). Libraries were prepared by immunoSEQ multiplex PCR; TCRdb keeps only in-frame clonotypes and omits some of them. In the table there are 25,000 to 30,000 clones, around 80% of which are singletons. The material was ileum tissue, obtained 98 days after intestinal transplantation. The sequence came from a human patient who received an intestinal transplant, so some T cells may come from the graft donor. The V call is TRBV27, the J call TRBJ2-2; unclear D gene. Written as DNA, the CDR3 is TGTGCCAGCAGTTTATCTGACATCTCGAACACCGGGGAGCTGTTTTTT. This codes for CASSLSDISNTGELFF.